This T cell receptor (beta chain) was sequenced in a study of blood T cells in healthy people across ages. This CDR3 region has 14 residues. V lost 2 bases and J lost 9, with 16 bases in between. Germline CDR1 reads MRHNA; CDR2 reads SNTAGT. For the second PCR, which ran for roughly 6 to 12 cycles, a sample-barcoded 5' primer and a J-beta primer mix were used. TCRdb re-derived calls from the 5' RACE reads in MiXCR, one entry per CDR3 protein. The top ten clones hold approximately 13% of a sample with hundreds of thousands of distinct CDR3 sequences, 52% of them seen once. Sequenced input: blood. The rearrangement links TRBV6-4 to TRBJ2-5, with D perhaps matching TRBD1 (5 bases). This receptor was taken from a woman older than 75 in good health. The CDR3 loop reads CASSDAQGLVAQYF. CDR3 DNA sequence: TGTGCCAGCAGTGACGCCCAGGGATTAGTGGCCCAGTACTTC.